This T cell receptor (beta chain) stems from a study of immune characterization of retroperitoneal liposarcoma. By share of the sample, this clonotype is medium-sized. MiXCR, run by TCRdb on the PCR reads, gives a single entry per CDR3 protein. The profile shows under 13,000 distinct CDR3 sequences, over 25% of them singletons. The CDR3 is made up of 19 amino acids. Looked up from germline, CDR1 is MNHNY and CDR2 is SVGAGI (reference sequence). V lost 2 bases, J lost 0 bases, and 13 bases stayed unmatched. The rearrangement joins TRBV6-6 to TRBJ2-4, with 7 bases fitting TRBD2. Material: tumor tissue. This TCR was sampled from a male donor with retroperitoneal liposarcoma. CDR3 nucleotide sequence: TGTGCCAGCAGTTACACCCTTCCGGGACTAACCATAGCCAAAAACATTCAGTACTTC. Translation: CASSYTLPGLTIAKNIQYF.